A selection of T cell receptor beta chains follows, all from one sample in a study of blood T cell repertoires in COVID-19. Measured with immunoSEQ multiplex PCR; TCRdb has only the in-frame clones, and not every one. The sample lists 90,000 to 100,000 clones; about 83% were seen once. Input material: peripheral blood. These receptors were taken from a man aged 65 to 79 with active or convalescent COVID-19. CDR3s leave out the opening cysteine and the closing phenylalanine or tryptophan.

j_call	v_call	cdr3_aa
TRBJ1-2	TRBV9	ASSVGPGFGYT
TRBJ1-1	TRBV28	ASSRNSYTEAF
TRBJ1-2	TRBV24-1	ATSEVGRDYGYT
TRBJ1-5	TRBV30	AWSVSNSRQPQH
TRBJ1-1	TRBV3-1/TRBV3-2	ASSHSGSEAF
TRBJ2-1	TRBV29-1	SVGRRGSTYNEQF
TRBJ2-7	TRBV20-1	SASPGFYEQY
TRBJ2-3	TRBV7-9	ASSLAGGTDTQY
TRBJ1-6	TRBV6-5	ASRPPKGNNSPLH
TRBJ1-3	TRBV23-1	ASSQSGRGGNTIY
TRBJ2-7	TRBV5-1	ASSLGTSGGYEQY
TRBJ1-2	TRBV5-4	ASSIGQPYGYT
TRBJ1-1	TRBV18	ASSVLSGGTANTEAF
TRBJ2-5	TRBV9	ASSVGRASGGLRGTQY
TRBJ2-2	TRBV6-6	ASSDRPNTGELF
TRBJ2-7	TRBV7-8	ASSFLRGAEYEQY
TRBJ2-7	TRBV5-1	ASSSTRTGGIEQY
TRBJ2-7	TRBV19	ASGDRNYEQY
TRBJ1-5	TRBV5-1	ASSLDGTGGVPQH
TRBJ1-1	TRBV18	ASSLGVTGTGTEAF
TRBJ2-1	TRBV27	ASSPPLTSYEQF
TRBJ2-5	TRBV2	ACPGGRGETQY
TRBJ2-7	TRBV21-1	ASSKVIPGREVPYEQY
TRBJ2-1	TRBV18	ASSEGLAEEQF
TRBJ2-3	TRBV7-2	ASSIGLAGGTDTQY
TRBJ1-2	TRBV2	ASTLDRAYGYT
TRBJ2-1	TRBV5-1	ASSVTGGSYNEQF
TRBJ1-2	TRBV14	ASSQGTVRSYGYT
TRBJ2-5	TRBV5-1	ASDDRQGPRGETQY
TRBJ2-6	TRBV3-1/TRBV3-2	ASSQGEGANVLT
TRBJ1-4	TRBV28	ASRWGQGVEKLF
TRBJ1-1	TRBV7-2	ASSLDMNTEAF
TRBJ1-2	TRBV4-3	ASSQSSTGNYGYT
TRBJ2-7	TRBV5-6	ASSLGFRGMGYEQY
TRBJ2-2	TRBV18	ASSPSPRGGRWTGELF
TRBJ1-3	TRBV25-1	ASSGPGGFAGNTIY
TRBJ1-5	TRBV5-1	ASSPLPGAVQPQH
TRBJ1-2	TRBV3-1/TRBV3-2	ASSQAAGGAYGYT
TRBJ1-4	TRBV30	AWRSASLMDSKEKLF
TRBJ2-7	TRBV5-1	ASSLPQSGYEQY
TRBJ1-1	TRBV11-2	ASSWGVNTEAF
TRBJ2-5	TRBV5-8	ASSFGTGAQETQY
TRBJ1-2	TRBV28	ASSLFDRGDYGYT
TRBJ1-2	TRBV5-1	ASSDQTGLGYT
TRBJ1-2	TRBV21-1	ASRKPRYRGRYGYT
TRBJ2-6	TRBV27	ASLPSGANVLT
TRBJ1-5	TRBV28	ASSLLHQPQH
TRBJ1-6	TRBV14	ASSRDAVGGNSPLH
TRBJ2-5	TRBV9	ASSVSRGETQY